This TCR beta chain was sequenced for a study of shared clonotypes between healthy human individuals. Study-level background: Three plates were used per donor for CD4 naive, three for CD4 memory, two for CD8 naive and one for CD8 memory. Study outcomes and limitations: It was anticipated that sequencing depth would influence how many clonotypes donors shared. When naive CD4 clonotypes were compared across a handful of donors, roughly 4.9% were shared.

The CDR3 extends over 15 amino acids. V was pared by 4 bases and J by 5 bases, with 9 bases of the junction left unmatched. Germline V CDR1 and CDR2: MDHEN, SYDVKM. Note on this clone: Its target is not known. Other DNA sequences in this specimen translate into the identical CDR3.

Original methodology: ImmunoSEQ only sent back junction sequences with no quality scores, so filtering was done differently. Some clones are missing from TCRdb's copy, which holds only in-frame ones; the method was immunoSEQ multiplex PCR. V, J and clone size were drawn from that table, and D and trimming were deduced from the DNA. The data contain roughly 640,000 clones, approximately 97% of them singletons. The chain carries TRBV28 and TRBJ1-1, with TRBD1 matching 8 bases. The sequencing input was naive CD4+ T cells sorted from blood. The subset is: CD45RA+ positively selected. The sequence was obtained from a woman younger than 45 in good health. CDR3 bases: TGTGCCAGCAGTTCCCGACAGGGGCGGGGGACTGAAGCTTTCTTT. Its protein product is CASSSRQGRGTEAFF.